The 4 T cell receptor beta chains given below trace back to one sample, sequenced in a study of shared clonotypes between healthy human individuals. Naive CD8 cells comprised CD45RO-negative, CCR7-positively selected cells, excluding terminally differentiated effector memory CD45RA+ cells. Produced via immunoSEQ multiplex PCR; TCRdb's table is partial and in-frame only. Here the sample spans roughly 2.1 million clones, approximately 94% being singletons. The sample was naive CD8+ T cells from PBMCs. These receptors were taken from a man between 18 and 35 years old in good health. Some clones in this sample may be carry-over from other donors' samples.

The chain carries TRBV11-2 and TRBJ1-2; 9 bases line up with TRBD1. The germline V gene encodes CDR1 SGHAT and CDR2 FQNNGV. This CDR3 contains 17 residues. V dropped 0 bases and J dropped 8; count of bases not matched to a gene: 13. The DNA for the CDR3 is TGTGCCAGCAGCTTAGATCTCGGACAGGGGATGGCAGGGGGCTACACCTTC. This encodes CASSLDLGQGMAGGYTF.

The rearrangement uses TRBV6-5 and TRBJ2-7, with TRBD1 matching 7 bases. The junction had 3 bases not matched to a gene; V was cut back by 5 bases and J by 2 bases. This CDR3 region has 13 residues. The V gene's germline CDR1 is MNHEY and CDR2 SVGAGI. The CDR3 loop reads CASSVDRAYEQYF. The CDR3 nucleotides are TGTGCCAGCAGTGTAGACAGGGCCTACGAGCAGTACTTC.

The chain uses TRBV14 and TRBJ1-1, with D perhaps matching TRBD1 (5 bases). Germline V lookup: CDR1 SGHDN, CDR2 FVKESK. The CDR3 spans 14 residues. V was cut by 7 bases and J by 1 base, with 13 bases left in between. The chain's CDR3 is CASTTGRPNTEAFF. Written as DNA, the CDR3 is TGTGCCAGCACCACGGGACGCCCGAACACTGAAGCTTTCTTT.

The V gene is TRBV5-6, the J gene TRBJ2-1, with D uncertain. Trimming removed 1 base from V and 0 bases from J, with 11 bases in between. The CDR3 runs to 16 residues. The germline V gene has CDR1 SGHDT and CDR2 YYEEEE. The CDR3 coding sequence is TGTGCCAGCAGCTTGATTCCCTCAAGCTCCTACAATGAGCAGTTCTTC. Translation gives CASSLIPSSSYNEQFF.